This TCR beta chain derives from a study of shared clonotypes between healthy human individuals. Study information: The study used three CD4 naive, three CD4 memory, two CD8 naive and one CD8 memory plate per donor.

Measured with immunoSEQ multiplex PCR; TCRdb has only the in-frame clones, and not every one. In the table there are 2 million to 2.5 million clones, approximately 95% of which are singletons. Comments on this clone: What it binds is unknown.

CDR1 and CDR2 from the germline V gene are SEHNR and FQNEAQ (reference sequence). The CDR3 runs to 15 residues. The V gene lost 1 base and the J gene lost 2 bases, with 11 bases spanning the gap. Naive CD8 cells comprised CD45RO-negative, CCR7-positively selected cells, excluding terminally differentiated effector memory CD45RA+ cells. Study-wide results and caveats: Unshared clonotypes carried lower generation probabilities than those common to all four donors. Generally, estimated richness proved larger in naive subsets than it did in memory subsets. Investigators expected sequencing depth to affect clonotype sharing among donors.

The rearrangement links TRBV7-9 to TRBJ2-5; tentative D call: TRBD2 (6 bases). The sequenced sample consisted of naive CD8+ T cells sorted from blood. This clonotype was obtained from a man aged 18 to 30 in good health. The CDR3 DNA reads TGTGCCAGCAGCTTAGGGGACTCAGGGCAAGAGACCCAGTACTTC. It codes for CASSLGDSGQETQYF. The full variable domain, with the rest looked up from reference TRBV7-9 and TRBJ2-5, is DTGVSQNPRHKITKRGQNVTFRCDPISEHNRLYWYRQTLGQGPEFLTYFQNEAQLEKSRLLSDRFSAERPKGSFSTLEIQRTEQGDSAMYLCASSLGDSGQETQYFGPGTRLLVL.